Included here is one T cell receptor (beta chain) sequence, with context. V gave up 0 bases and J gave up 2 bases, with 8 bases separating them. This CDR3 has 14 amino acids. Per the germline V gene, CDR1 is SGHRS and CDR2 is YFSETQ. This specimen belongs to a study of blood T cell repertoires in COVID-19. Study as a whole: Specimens from acute and convalescent COVID-19 originated in the United States, Italy and Spain. T cells, B-cell-depleted T cells, or PBMCs provided the cDNA or gDNA that served as material.

Original methodology: Amplification from reference gene primers served as the basis for estimated nucleated cell counts. The repertoire was sequenced with immunoSEQ multiplex PCR; TCRdb's copy has only in-frame clones and lacks some. That table gives V, J and clone size, and the DNA gave D and trimming. Of hundreds of thousands of clones listed, around nine tenths are singletons. What was sequenced was peripheral blood. This chain links TRBV5-1 with TRBJ1-2, with D unresolved. The TCR comes from an older woman with COVID-19, enrolled during active disease. The CDR3 nucleotides are TGCGCCAGCAGCTTGGTAGCAGACAACTATGGCTACACCTTC. This sequence encodes CASSLVADNYGYTF.